These 14 T cell receptor beta chains were sequenced from one sample in a study of T cells after yellow fever vaccination. Via MiXCR, TCRdb re-called the 5' RACE reads, giving one row per CDR3 protein. This table has 500,000 to 650,000 distinct CDR3 sequences, about 13% appearing once. Sequences were derived from PBMCs, sampled on the day of the yellow fever booster vaccination. The receptors here all came from a man aged 30-40 years who received the YFV17D yellow fever vaccine.

Comment on this clonotype: At one end, the junction sequence differs from germline, possibly due to a read error. The J gene is TRBJ2-1, the V gene TRBV14, with a weak D call TRBD1 (5 bases). The CDR3 is 17 residues long. In germline, CDR1 is SGHDN, CDR2 FVKESK. CDR3 sequence reads: CASSHTGGLVSYNEQIF. CDR3 sequence (DNA): TGTGCCAGCAGCCACACAGGCGGCCTAGTGAGTTACAATGAGCAGATCTTC.

This clonotype came up a few times. The rearrangement links TRBV21-1 to TRBJ1-5; the DNA was not compared with TRBD1, the D call given in the table. TRBV21-1 is tagged as a pseudogene. The CDR3 sequence is 19 residues long. The CDR3 coding sequence is TGTGCCAGCAGCAAAGTGGAGGGGGCGCTTAAACTCATAAATCAGCCCCAGCATTTT. Translation: CASSKVEGALKLINQPQHF.

This clonotype has more than one count but fewer than ten. This CDR3 is CASSFPLGDRNNEQFF. Written as DNA, the CDR3 is TGTGCCAGCAGTTTTCCCCTGGGTGACAGAAACAATGAGCAGTTCTTC. V and J are TRBV9 and TRBJ2-1; possibly TRBD1 for D (5 bases). CDR1 is SGDLS and CDR2 is YYNGEE in the germline V gene. This CDR3 contains 16 residues. V gave up 5 bases and J gave up 5 bases, with 20 bases separating them.

V gene TRBV6-5 combines with J gene TRBJ2-7, with TRBD2 identical over 8 bases. The CDR3 length is 12 residues. V was pared by 6 bases and J by 6 bases, with 4 bases of the junction left unmatched. Germline values: CDR1 MNHEY, CDR2 SVGAGI. CDR3 DNA sequence: TGTGCCAGCAGGACCGGGACTAGCGAGCAGTACTTC. It encodes CASRTGTSEQYF.

This clonotype was seen a handful of times. The chain has TRBV23-1 and TRBJ2-2; no definite D call. TRBV23-1 belongs to the ORF category, with a function that is uncertain. With 3 bases removed from V and 1 base from J, the gap between germline ends came to 12 bases. The CDR3 extends over 16 amino acids. CDR3 amino acids: CASSHLRSQNTGELFF. The CDR3 DNA reads as TGCGCCAGCAGTCACTTAAGGAGTCAGAACACCGGGGAGCTGTTTTTT.

This clonotype has only a few counts. The V and J genes are TRBV20-1 and TRBJ1-1, with D possibly matching TRBD1 (6 bases). Deletions cut 6 bases from V and 1 base from J, with 12 bases between. The CDR3 is made up of 13 amino acids. The germline V gene has CDR1 DFQATT and CDR2 SNEGSKA (reference sequence). The CDR3 spells CSAVGQWNTEAFF. The DNA for the CDR3 is TGCAGTGCCGTGGGACAATGGAACACTGAAGCTTTCTTT.

This clonotype has a handful of counts. The rearrangement links TRBV11-1 to TRBJ2-7; 8 nucleotides align to TRBD1. J gave up 7 bases and V 5 bases, and 10 bases lay outside the gene matches. This CDR3 has 14 residues. Germline V CDR1 and CDR2: SGHAT, FQDESV (reference sequence). This CDR3 reads CASSPDRVTKEQYF. CDR3 in DNA: TGTGCCAGCAGCCCGGACAGGGTCACAAAAGAGCAGTACTTC.

This clonotype was counted between two and nine times. DNA for the CDR3: TGCAGCGTTGTAGGGGGCCCCTCCTACGAGCAGTACTTC. Protein sequence: CSVVGGPSYEQYF. V usage is TRBV29-1 and J usage is TRBJ2-7, with 7 bases aligning to TRBD1. Germline assignment: CDR1 SQVTM and CDR2 ANQGSEA. Trimming at V came to 4 bases and at J to 0 bases, leaving 3 bases not matched to a gene. The CDR3 consists of 13 residues.

The table lists this clonotype with many counts. V and J are TRBV18 and TRBJ2-3; D is perhaps TRBD1 or TRBD2 (5 bases each). The V gene's germline CDR1 is KGHSH and CDR2 LQKENI. Trimming cost V 0 bases and J 4 bases, with 5 bases left between them. This CDR3 contains 13 residues. In DNA form, the CDR3 reads TGTGCCAGCTCACCACCGGGGGCAGATACGCAGTATTTT. Translated, it gives CASSPPGADTQYF.

This chain connects TRBV14 to TRBJ2-3; TRBD2 matches at 10 bases. Germline values: CDR1 SGHDN, CDR2 FVKESK. Trimming removed 9 bases from V and 3 bases from J; junction bases left unmatched: 9. The CDR3 is 15 amino acids. The CDR3 DNA follows: TGTGCCAGTAGGTTCCCTAGCGGGAGAACAGATACGCAGTATTTT. As protein: CASRFPSGRTDTQYF.

This chain uses TRBV7-8 with TRBJ2-7; tentative D call: TRBD2 (5 bases). Between the trimmed V and J ends, which lost 2 bases and 4 bases, there was a span of 9 bases. This CDR3 has 13 amino acids. Germline CDR1 and CDR2: SGHVS and FQNEAQ. The CDR3 is CASSLSWTYEQYF. For the CDR3, the DNA is TGTGCCAGCAGCTTAAGTTGGACTTACGAGCAGTACTTC.

The chain combines TRBV20-1 with TRBJ2-1, with 8 bases matching TRBD2. V lost 2 bases to trimming and J lost 9 bases; unmatched junction nucleotides: 12. The germline V gene encodes CDR1 DFQATT and CDR2 SNEGSKA (reference sequence). The CDR3 extends over 15 amino acids. This CDR3 is CSARLSGGVSGEQFF. CDR3 nucleotide sequence: TGCAGTGCTAGATTGAGCGGGGGCGTTAGTGGTGAGCAGTTCTTC.

In this sample, this clonotype turned up many times. The chain couples TRBV20-1 to TRBJ2-3, with D perhaps matching TRBD2 (6 bases). The germline V and J ends were trimmed by 5 bases and 5 bases, with 17 bases remaining between them. This CDR3 comprises 14 residues. CDR1 is DFQATT and CDR2 is SNEGSKA in the germline V gene (reference sequence). DNA of the CDR3: TGCAGTGCTGAAATCCTCCGGGGGAGAGATACGCAGTATTTT. It yields the protein CSAEILRGRDTQYF.

This chain joins TRBV20-1 and TRBJ2-1, with D perhaps matching TRBD1 (5 bases). Looked up from germline, CDR1 is DFQATT and CDR2 is SNEGSKA (reference sequence). Trimming took 6 bases from V and 10 from J, leaving 16 bases between them. The CDR3 extends over 12 amino acids. Here the CDR3 DNA reads TGCAGTGCATCGGACCAGGGTTTAGAGCAGTTCTTC. Protein sequence: CSASDQGLEQFF.